This T cell receptor (beta chain) was identified during a study of identical twins' blood T cells. MiXCR was run by TCRdb on the 5' RACE reads, yielding one entry per CDR3 protein. The sample lists 400,000 or so distinct CDR3 sequences, around 30% seen once, with about 6% in the top ten. From germline, CDR1 is SQVTM and CDR2 ANQGSEA. CDR3 length: 11 residues. Comment on this clonotype: The junction departs from the called germline gene at one end, perhaps through a read error.

This receptor was taken from a woman aged 18 to 55 in good health. The rearrangement uses TRBV29-1 and TRBJ1-2, with D possibly TRBD1 on 5 matching bases. The sample was PBMCs. Here the CDR3 DNA reads TGCTGCGTAGTCGACAGCTATGGCTACACCTTC. Translated: CCVVDSYGYTF.